This entry is about one T cell receptor (beta chain). The data are from a study of tissue T cells after allogeneic stem cell transplantation. Across the whole study: Every graft-versus-host disease patient had gastrointestinal disease and got several lines of graft-versus-host disease therapy.

Clones were sequenced by immunoSEQ multiplex PCR, and TCRdb holds only the in-frame ones, with some missing. The sample lists under 50,000 clones; more than 90% were seen once. CDR3 length: 15 residues. V dropped 3 bases and J dropped 5; count of bases not matched to a gene: 8. CDR1 and CDR2 from the germline V gene are MNHEY and SMNVEV (reference sequence). V is TRBV27 and J is TRBJ2-5; the match to TRBD2 covers 8 bases. The clonotype comes from a woman aged 35 to 75 who later had graft-versus-host disease after an allogeneic stem cell transplant. The starting material was blood, obtained before transplantation. CDR3 sequence (DNA): TGTGCCAGCAGTTTCAGCGGGAGCTACGGGGAGACCCAGTACTTC. This sequence encodes CASSFSGSYGETQYF.